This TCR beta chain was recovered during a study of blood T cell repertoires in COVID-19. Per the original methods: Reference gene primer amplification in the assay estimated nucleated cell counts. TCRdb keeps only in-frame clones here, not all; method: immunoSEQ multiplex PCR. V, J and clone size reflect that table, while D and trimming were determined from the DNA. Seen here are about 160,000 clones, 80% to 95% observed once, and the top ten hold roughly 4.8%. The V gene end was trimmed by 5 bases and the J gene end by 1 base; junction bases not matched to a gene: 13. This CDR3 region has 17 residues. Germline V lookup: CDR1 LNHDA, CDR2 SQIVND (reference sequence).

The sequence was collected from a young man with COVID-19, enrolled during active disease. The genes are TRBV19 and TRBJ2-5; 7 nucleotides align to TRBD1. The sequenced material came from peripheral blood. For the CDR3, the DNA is TGTGCCAGTAGTGCCCCCCGTGGGGACAGTTCCCAAGAGACCCAGTACTTC. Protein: CASSAPRGDSSQETQYF.